The rows below give T cell receptor beta chains drawn from one sample of a study of response to subunit inactivated influenza vaccine. A single record per CDR3 protein comes from TCRdb applying MiXCR to the RT-PCR reads. The sample lists hundreds of thousands of distinct CDR3 sequences, about 15% seen once, with 7.6% in the top ten. The sample consisted of PBMCs from blood, taken around 15 days before vaccination. These receptors were taken from a man over 45 who received an inactivated influenza vaccine. CDR3s include the opening cysteine and the closing phenylalanine or tryptophan. The order of the fields is V gene, clone size, J gene, D gene, CDR3 DNA, CDR3 protein. The D gene is left open where the match is weak. Not every row has a clone size; where given, it reads once, few, many or a size class.

V gene: TRBV5-5; clone size: -; J gene: TRBJ2-1; D gene: -; CDR3 DNA: TGTGCCAGCTCGCTTACCTTCAACAATGAGCAGTTCTTC; CDR3 protein: CASSLTFNNEQFF
V gene: TRBV7-9; clone size: -; J gene: TRBJ2-2; D gene: -; CDR3 DNA: TGTGCCAGCAGCTTAATCTTATGGCGGAGGAACACCGGGGAGCTGTTTTTT; CDR3 protein: CASSLILWRRNTGELFF
V gene: TRBV6-1; clone size: -; J gene: TRBJ2-1; D gene: TRBD2; CDR3 DNA: TGTGCCAGCAGCCGACCGGGACTAGCGGGGGGGTGGCAGTTCTTC; CDR3 protein: CASSRPGLAGGWQFF
V gene: TRBV20-1; clone size: few; J gene: TRBJ2-3; D gene: -; CDR3 DNA: TGCAGTGCTAGATCCCTAGTAGTGGTTCAAAGGGATACGCAGTATTTT; CDR3 protein: CSARSLVVVQRDTQYF
V gene: TRBV9; clone size: few; J gene: TRBJ1-6; D gene: -; CDR3 DNA: TGTGCCAGCAGCGTGGATGGGGCTAATTCACCCCTCCACTTT; CDR3 protein: CASSVDGANSPLHF
V gene: TRBV2; clone size: few; J gene: TRBJ2-1; D gene: -; CDR3 DNA: TGTGCCAGCAGTCCCGAATCGTTGGTCGGCGAGCAGTTCTTC; CDR3 protein: CASSPESLVGEQFF
V gene: TRBV12-3/TRBV12-4; clone size: many; J gene: TRBJ1-3; D gene: TRBD1; CDR3 DNA: TGTGCCAGCAGTCAGGGACAGGGGTCCGGAAACACCATATATTTT; CDR3 protein: CASSQGQGSGNTIYF
V gene: TRBV20-1; clone size: -; J gene: TRBJ2-3; D gene: TRBD2; CDR3 DNA: TGCAGTGCTAGAGACCTACTAGCGGGACTTACAGATACGCAGTATTTT; CDR3 protein: CSARDLLAGLTDTQYF
V gene: TRBV18; clone size: -; J gene: TRBJ2-3; D gene: -; CDR3 DNA: TGTGCCAGCTCACCACGTTTGACAGGCACAGATACGCAGTATTTT; CDR3 protein: CASSPRLTGTDTQYF
V gene: TRBV28; clone size: -; J gene: TRBJ1-5; D gene: TRBD1; CDR3 DNA: TGTGCCAGCAGTTGGCGGGACAGGGGCCCTAGCAATCAGCCCCAGCATTTT; CDR3 protein: CASSWRDRGPSNQPQHF
V gene: TRBV4-3; clone size: few; J gene: TRBJ2-1; D gene: TRBD1; CDR3 DNA: TGCGCCAGCAGCCAGTGGGACAGCCGTTTGGGAATCAATGAGCAGTTCTTC; CDR3 protein: CASSQWDSRLGINEQFF
V gene: TRBV29-1; clone size: -; J gene: TRBJ2-7; D gene: TRBD1; CDR3 DNA: TGCAGCGTTGTGCCGGGACAGGGACAGCAGTACTTC; CDR3 protein: CSVVPGQGQQYF
V gene: TRBV11-2; clone size: few; J gene: TRBJ2-5; D gene: TRBD2; CDR3 DNA: TGTGCCAGCAGCCCTAGGACTAGCGGGGGGTGGCGAGAGACCCAGTACTTC; CDR3 protein: CASSPRTSGGWRETQYF
V gene: TRBV10-3; clone size: few; J gene: TRBJ2-3; D gene: TRBD1; CDR3 DNA: TGTGCCATCAGTGAACAGGGGGAGGATACGCAGTATTTT; CDR3 protein: CAISEQGEDTQYF
V gene: TRBV19; clone size: few; J gene: TRBJ1-5; D gene: TRBD1; CDR3 DNA: TGTGCCAGTAGTATTTCAGGGGGAAATCAGCCCCAGCATTTT; CDR3 protein: CASSISGGNQPQHF
V gene: TRBV6-2/TRBV6-3; clone size: few; J gene: TRBJ2-2; D gene: -; CDR3 DNA: TGTGCCAGCACCCCCGTTCTAGTCGGGGAGCTGTTTTTT; CDR3 protein: CASTPVLVGELFF
V gene: TRBV12-3/TRBV12-4; clone size: many; J gene: TRBJ2-1; D gene: -; CDR3 DNA: TGTGCCAGCAGGGTAACTAGTGGCAATGAGCAGTTCTTC; CDR3 protein: CASRVTSGNEQFF
V gene: TRBV28; clone size: few; J gene: TRBJ2-1; D gene: -; CDR3 DNA: TGTCCCAGCAGTCGTCGCCTCCCAGTCGGGGGTGAGCAGTTCTTC; CDR3 protein: CPSSRRLPVGGEQFF
V gene: TRBV10-3; clone size: -; J gene: TRBJ2-5; D gene: TRBD1; CDR3 DNA: TGTGCCATCAGTGTTGGGGGACAGGGTACGGAGACCCAGTACTTC; CDR3 protein: CAISVGGQGTETQYF
V gene: TRBV5-1; clone size: few; J gene: TRBJ1-1; D gene: -; CDR3 DNA: TGCGCCAGCAGCTTGGAAGGGCCGAGAGCTTTCTTT; CDR3 protein: CASSLEGPRAFF
V gene: TRBV9; clone size: -; J gene: TRBJ2-1; D gene: -; CDR3 DNA: TGTGCCAGCAGCGAAAGGACCACCTACAATGAGCAGTTCTTC; CDR3 protein: CASSERTTYNEQFF
V gene: TRBV3-1; clone size: few; J gene: TRBJ2-5; D gene: -; CDR3 DNA: TGTGCCAGCAGCCGAGTTTCGGGACCGTACCAAGAGACCCAGTACTTC; CDR3 protein: CASSRVSGPYQETQYF
V gene: TRBV2; clone size: -; J gene: TRBJ2-1; D gene: TRBD2; CDR3 DNA: TGTGCCAGCACCCCCGGGACTAGCGGGGTCCATGAGCAGTTCTTC; CDR3 protein: CASTPGTSGVHEQFF
V gene: TRBV3-1; clone size: -; J gene: TRBJ2-7; D gene: TRBD1; CDR3 DNA: TGTGCCAGCAGCCCGAACAGGGGGATCTACGAGCAGTACTTC; CDR3 protein: CASSPNRGIYEQYF
V gene: TRBV29-1; clone size: -; J gene: TRBJ1-1; D gene: -; CDR3 DNA: TGCAGCGTTGAAACGAGGTACCCTGAAGCTTTCTTT; CDR3 protein: CSVETRYPEAFF
V gene: TRBV3-1; clone size: -; J gene: TRBJ2-7; D gene: -; CDR3 DNA: TGTGCCAGCAGCCAGGTCAGGGGTGGCGAGCAGTACTTC; CDR3 protein: CASSQVRGGEQYF
V gene: TRBV27; clone size: -; J gene: TRBJ2-7; D gene: TRBD1; CDR3 DNA: TGTGCCAGCAGTTGGACAGGGGTGATGGACGAGCAGTACTTC; CDR3 protein: CASSWTGVMDEQYF
V gene: TRBV12-3/TRBV12-4; clone size: few; J gene: TRBJ2-1; D gene: -; CDR3 DNA: TGTGCCAGCAGTTTAAACCCGGTCTATGAGCAGTTCTTC; CDR3 protein: CASSLNPVYEQFF
V gene: TRBV12-3/TRBV12-4; clone size: once; J gene: TRBJ2-4; D gene: -; CDR3 DNA: TGTGCCAGCAGCCACTCCACCTCCGGGCAAAAAAACATTCAGTACTTC; CDR3 protein: CASSHSTSGQKNIQYF
V gene: TRBV4-2; clone size: -; J gene: TRBJ2-3; D gene: -; CDR3 DNA: TGTGCCAGCAGCCTCCGCCTAGGCCGCTCCAGGGGGGCCTCTGGCACAGATACGCAGTATTTT; CDR3 protein: CASSLRLGRSRGASGTDTQYF
V gene: TRBV5-1; clone size: -; J gene: TRBJ2-5; D gene: -; CDR3 DNA: TGCGCCAGCAGTGTAGGAGCCTACCAAGAGACCCAGTACTTC; CDR3 protein: CASSVGAYQETQYF
V gene: TRBV12-3/TRBV12-4; clone size: few; J gene: TRBJ1-5; D gene: TRBD1; CDR3 DNA: TGTGCCAGCACTAATACAGGGGGACAATATAGCAATCAGCCCCAGCATTTT; CDR3 protein: CASTNTGGQYSNQPQHF
V gene: TRBV4-1; clone size: few; J gene: TRBJ2-7; D gene: -; CDR3 DNA: TGCGCCAGCAGCCAGAGCGACCTGGACTCTTCCTACGAGCAGTACTTC; CDR3 protein: CASSQSDLDSSYEQYF